The TCR beta chain described here comes from a study of multiple sclerosis patients with progressive multifocal leukoencephalopathy. For the study at large: Longitudinal control samples came from natalizumab-treated multiple sclerosis patients without PML. Findings and limits, study-wide: Less diverse TRB repertoires were suggested in most PML patients. No common TRBV or TRBJ usage or pairing appeared at PML.

The time point: before natalizumab initiation. Concerning this clone: What it binds is not known.

Germline V gene lookup returns CDR1 MNHEY and CDR2 SVGAGI. Trimming cost V 6 bases and J 2 bases, with 14 bases left between them. This CDR3 contains 15 residues. Synthetic inline TR CDR3 controls covering all V-J pairings were spiked into each PCR. Data came from immunoSEQ multiplex PCR; TCRdb stores just in-frame clones and leaves some out. Altogether tens of thousands of clones are present, approximately 90% being singletons, with the ten largest covering approximately 1%. This sequence was found in a human donor with multiple sclerosis. Material for sequencing was PBMCs. The chain links TRBV6-5 to TRBJ1-5, with D possibly being TRBD1 (5 bases). The CDR3 reads CASSPLPQGNQPQHF. DNA of the CDR3: TGTGCCAGCAGCCCCCTCCCACAGGGCAATCAGCCCCAGCATTTT.